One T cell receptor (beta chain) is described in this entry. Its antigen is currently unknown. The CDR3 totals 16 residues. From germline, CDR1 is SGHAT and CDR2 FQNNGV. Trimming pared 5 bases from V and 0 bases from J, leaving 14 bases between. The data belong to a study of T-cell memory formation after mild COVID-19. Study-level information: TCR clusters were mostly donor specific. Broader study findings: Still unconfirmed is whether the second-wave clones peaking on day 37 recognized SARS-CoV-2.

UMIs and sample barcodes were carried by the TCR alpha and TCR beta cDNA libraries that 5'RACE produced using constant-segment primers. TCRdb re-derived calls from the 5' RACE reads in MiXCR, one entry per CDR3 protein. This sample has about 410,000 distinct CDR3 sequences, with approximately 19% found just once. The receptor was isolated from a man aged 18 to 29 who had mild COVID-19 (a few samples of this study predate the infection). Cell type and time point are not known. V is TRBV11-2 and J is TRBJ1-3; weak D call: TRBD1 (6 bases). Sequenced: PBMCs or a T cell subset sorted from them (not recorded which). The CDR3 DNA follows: TGTGCCAGCAGCCGGGGTCAGGGGAACTCTGGAAACACCATATATTTT. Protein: CASSRGQGNSGNTIYF.